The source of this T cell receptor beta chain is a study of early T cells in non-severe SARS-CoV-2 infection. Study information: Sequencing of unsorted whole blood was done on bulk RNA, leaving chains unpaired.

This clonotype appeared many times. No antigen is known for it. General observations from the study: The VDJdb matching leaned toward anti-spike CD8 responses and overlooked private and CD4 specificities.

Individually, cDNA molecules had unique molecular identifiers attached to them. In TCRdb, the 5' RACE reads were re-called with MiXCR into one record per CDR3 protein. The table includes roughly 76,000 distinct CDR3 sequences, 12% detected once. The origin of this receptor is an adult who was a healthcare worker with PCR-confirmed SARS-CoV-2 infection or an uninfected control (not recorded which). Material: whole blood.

This CDR3 is CASSSGQGFYNSPLHF. The CDR3 nucleotides read TGTGCCAGCAGCTCGGGACAGGGCTTTTATAATTCACCCCTCCACTTT. The chain joins TRBV7-9 to TRBJ1-6; 9 nucleotides line up with TRBD1. The length of the CDR3 is 16 residues. V trimming: 4 bases; J trimming: 4 bases; junction bases outside the gene matches: 5. CDR1 SEHNR and CDR2 FQNEAQ come from the germline V gene (reference sequence).